This entry is about one T cell receptor (beta chain). CDR3 size: 15 residues. J gave up 5 bases and V 2 bases, and 5 bases lay outside the gene matches. Germline V gives CDR1 KGHSH, CDR2 LQKENI. The entry originates in a study of blood T cell repertoires in COVID-19. Study context: Sources were T cells, B-cell-depleted T cells, or PBMCs; the material itself was cDNA or gDNA.

Clones were read by immunoSEQ multiplex PCR, and TCRdb kept only the in-frame ones, dropping some. Of some 52,000 clones in the sample, 65% to 90% were seen once. The clonotype was recovered from a man in his 70s with acute or convalescent COVID-19. J is TRBJ2-7 and V is TRBV18; TRBD1 matches 11 bases. Sequences were obtained from peripheral blood. CDR3 DNA sequence: TGTGCCAGCTCACCAGGACAGGGGGCGCGAGACGAGCAGTACTTC. It is translated as CASSPGQGARDEQYF.